The present TCR beta chain was sequenced within a study of shared clonotypes between healthy human individuals (TCRdb year 2020). Study-level background: The cohort included three men and a couple of women between 18 and 49 years of age. Per donor, three plates each were used for CD4 naive and CD4 memory, two for CD8 naive, and one for CD8 memory. To estimate repertoire size and how much clonotypes are shared between individuals, the study performed deep sequencing of blood TCR repertoires from roughly five healthy adults. Different laboratories and diverse techniques were used to prepare libraries and sequence TCR repertoires, to increase sequencing depth and limit assay-specific biases. Between about 0.85 and 9.5 billion PBMCs per donor were obtained by leukapheresis.

The donors were healthy, HIV-negative adults who had no recently reported acute infections or vaccinations. Every donor was a Caucasian adult residing in Nashville, Tennessee, USA. Magnetic negative selection was used to enrich CD4+ T cells, after which naive cells were positively selected on CD45RA and the negative fraction became the memory subset. Blood was obtained by leukapheresis, after which PBMCs were separated by Ficoll-Histopaque density gradient centrifugation and cryopreserved in liquid nitrogen vapor phase. Analytical flow cytometry was used to check the purity and quantity of each magnetically sorted T cell population. Genomic DNA was isolated from every sorted fraction and measured by UV absorbance on a Nanodrop 2000c. TCR CDR3 regions were amplified from genomic DNA by multiplex PCR using the deep immunoSEQ assay. Extracted genomic DNA from each cell subset was spread evenly across all wells of several immunoSEQ 96-well plates, with each plate serving as a replicate. For sorted subsets, around 0.2 ug genomic DNA, equal to 25,000 to 35,000 T cell genomes, was loaded into each replicate PCR. Purified libraries were quantified with a Qubit 3.0 fluorometer, sized on a Bioanalyzer 2100, and re-quantified with the KAPA Library Quantification kit. Every immunoSEQ 96-well plate was sequenced on a dedicated single-read 150-cycle Illumina NextSeq 550 flow cell. For the original study's pipeline: Because the immunoSEQ output held only junctional sequences and lacked quality scores, the filtering could not match the filtering applied to full-length reads. Sequences were annotated with PyIR, a Python wrapper for IgBLAST v1.9, and V/J genes and CDR3 were assigned using IMGT germline references. Reads were filtered out if the reads had weak V/J assignments (E-value above 1e-6), no CDR3, stop codons, out-of-frame junctions, or ambiguous translated residues. V3J clonotypes were defined as sequences sharing an identical inferred V gene, J gene, and CDR3 amino acid sequence. The percentage overlap between two repertoires was calculated by dividing the number of shared unique clonotypes by the size of the smaller repertoire. RTK rarefaction, the Chao1 estimator, and Recon v2.1 estimates of unobserved clonotypes were used to assess repertoire richness. For all TCRbeta clonotypes obtained by the gDNA method from a handful of donors, generation probabilities were computed with OLGA. The table was pulled from immuneACCESS by TCRdb, which kept in-frame rearrangements only. Such tables lose some clones; where checked, under half of the loss comes from unresolved V genes, and the rest has no known cause. That table furnishes V, J and clone size, whereas the DNA furnished D and trimming. The sample contains some 980,000 clones, about 80% of them found a single time. The top ten clonotypes cover roughly 1.5% of the sample.

The CDR3 goes from the cysteine to the phenylalanine over 13 residues. CDR3 DNA only is kept here, 39 bases in frame from base 1. V gives up 0 bases and J gives up 9 bases, and the segment between their germline ends measures 10 bases. The germline V gene supplies CDR1 SGHDT and CDR2 YYEEEE. Notes on this clone: Its antigen specificity is not known. The sample holds no much larger clone one base away, and base qualities are not on file.

Points the paper makes about the study in general: Larger estimated clonotype richness was generally found for naive subsets than for memory subsets. Pairwise subsampling indicated that sequencing depth was expected to affect the degree of clonotype sharing among donors. The small number of donors limited the genetic and exposure-history diversity represented. Compared with non-shared clonotypes, clonotypes shared by all four sorted-subset donors had higher generation probabilities. Only blood was sampled, and tissue TCR repertoires likely differ from those in blood. Roughly 5.2% of naive CD4, around 3.5% of naive CD8, 2% to 2.5% of memory CD4, and approximately 0.39% of memory CD8 clonotypes were shared across several donors. Incomplete sequencing was indicated by rarefaction of sorted-subset datasets, despite the large sequencing depth.

The V gene is TRBV5-6 and the J gene is TRBJ1-5; the D gene cannot be named for sure. Sequenced sample: memory CD4+ T cells sorted from blood. According to the study, the label for this sample's cell subset or site signals: CD45RA-negative fraction. The sequence was obtained from a young man in good health. Here is the DNA: TGTGCCAGCAGCTTGGACAGATCGGGGCCCCAGCATTTT. Protein translation: CASSLDRSGPQHF.